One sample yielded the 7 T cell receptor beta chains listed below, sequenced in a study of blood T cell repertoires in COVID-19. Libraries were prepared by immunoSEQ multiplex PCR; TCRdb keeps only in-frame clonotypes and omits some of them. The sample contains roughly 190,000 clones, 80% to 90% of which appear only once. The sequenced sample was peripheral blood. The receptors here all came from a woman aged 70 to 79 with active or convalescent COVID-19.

The CDR3 nucleotides are TGCGCCAGCAGCTTGGACGCGGAGTCTGGAAACACCATATATTTT. Its protein product is CASSLDAESGNTIYF. The chain uses TRBV5-1 and TRBJ1-3; D unresolved. Germline values: CDR1 SGHRS, CDR2 YFSETQ. CDR3 length: 15 residues. The germline V and J ends were trimmed by 0 bases and 1 base, with 8 bases remaining between them.

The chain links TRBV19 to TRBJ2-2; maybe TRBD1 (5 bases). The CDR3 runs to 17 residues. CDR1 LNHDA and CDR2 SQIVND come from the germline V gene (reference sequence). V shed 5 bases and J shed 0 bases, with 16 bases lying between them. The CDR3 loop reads CASSARSGYANTGELFF. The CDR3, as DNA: TGTGCCAGTAGTGCTAGATCAGGGTATGCGAACACCGGGGAGCTGTTTTTT.

The CDR3 reads CAISPGLSRYNEQFF. The DNA of the CDR3 is TGTGCCATCAGTCCGGGACTCAGCCGCTACAATGAGCAGTTCTTC. This chain uses TRBV10-3 with TRBJ2-1; a possible D gene is TRBD2 (6 bases). The CDR3 is 15 amino acids. Germline CDR1 and CDR2: ENHRY and SYGVKD. Trimming removed 5 bases from V and 3 bases from J, with 14 bases in between.

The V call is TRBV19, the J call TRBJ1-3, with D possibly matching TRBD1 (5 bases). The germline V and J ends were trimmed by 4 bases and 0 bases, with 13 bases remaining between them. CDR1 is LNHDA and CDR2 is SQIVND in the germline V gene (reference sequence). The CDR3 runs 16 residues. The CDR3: CASSTLQVHSGNTIYF. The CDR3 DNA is TGTGCCAGTAGTACTCTACAGGTACACTCTGGAAACACCATATATTTT.

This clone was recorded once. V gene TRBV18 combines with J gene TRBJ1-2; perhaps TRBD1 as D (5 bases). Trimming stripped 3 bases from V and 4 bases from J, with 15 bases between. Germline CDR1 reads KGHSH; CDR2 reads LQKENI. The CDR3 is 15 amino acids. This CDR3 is CASSPRDGAGYGYTF. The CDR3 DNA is TGTGCCAGCTCACCGCGGGACGGGGCAGGCTATGGCTACACCTTC.

The CDR3 nucleotides are TGTGCCAGCAGCCTCCGGGACAGGCGTGAAAAACTGTTTTTT. Residues: CASSLRDRREKLFF. The chain recombines TRBV3-1 (or the pseudogene TRBV3-2) with TRBJ1-4; 8 nucleotides align to TRBD1. The junction had 5 bases not matched to a gene; V was cut back by 4 bases and J by 7 bases. CDR3 length: 14 residues. Germline loops: CDR1 LGHDT, CDR2 YNNKEL (reference sequence).

The CDR3, as DNA: TGTGCCAGCAGCCGGTTCCTAGCGGGCCGTAACTACGAGCAGTACTTC. Protein product: CASSRFLAGRNYEQYF. The rearrangement joins TRBV5-4 to TRBJ2-7; 8 bases map to TRBD2. V lost 4 bases, J lost 3 bases, and 12 bases stayed unmatched. Germline CDR1 SGHNT, CDR2 YYREEE (reference sequence). The length of the CDR3 is 16 residues.